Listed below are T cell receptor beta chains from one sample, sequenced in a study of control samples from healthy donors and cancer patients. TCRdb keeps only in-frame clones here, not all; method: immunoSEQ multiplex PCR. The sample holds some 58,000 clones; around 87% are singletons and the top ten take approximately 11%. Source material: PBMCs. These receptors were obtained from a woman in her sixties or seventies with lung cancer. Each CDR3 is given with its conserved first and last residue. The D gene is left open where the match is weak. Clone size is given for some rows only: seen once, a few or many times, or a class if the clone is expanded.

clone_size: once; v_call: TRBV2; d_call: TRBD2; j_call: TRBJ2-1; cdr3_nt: TGTGCCAGCCGGGGCGGACTAGCGGGCCTTAAGTTCTTC; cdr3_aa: CASRGGLAGLKFF
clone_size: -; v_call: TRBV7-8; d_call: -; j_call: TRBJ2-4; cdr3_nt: TGTGCCAGCAGCTTAGAGACGGGGTCGTCCAAAAACATTCAGTACTTC; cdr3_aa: CASSLETGSSKNIQYF
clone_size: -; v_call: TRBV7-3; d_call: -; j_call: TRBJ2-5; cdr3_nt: -; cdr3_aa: CASILDRGTQYF
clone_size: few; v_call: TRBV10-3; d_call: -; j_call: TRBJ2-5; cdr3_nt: TGTGCCATCAGTGAGCCTCAAGAGACCCAGTACTTC; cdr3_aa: CAISEPQETQYF
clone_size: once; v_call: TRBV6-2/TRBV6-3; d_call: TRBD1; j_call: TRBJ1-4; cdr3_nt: TGTGCCAGCAGTGCCCTCGGGACAGCTAATGAAAAACTGTTTTTT; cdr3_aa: CASSALGTANEKLFF
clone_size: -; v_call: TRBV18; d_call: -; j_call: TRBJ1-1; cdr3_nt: TGTGCCAGCTCACCCAACAGAGATAACACTGAAGCTTTCTTT; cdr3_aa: CASSPNRDNTEAFF
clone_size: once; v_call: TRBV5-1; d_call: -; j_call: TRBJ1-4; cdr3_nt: TGCGCCAGCAGCCCCCGTGGGGAGGCCGTTAATGAAAAACTGTTTTTT; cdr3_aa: CASSPRGEAVNEKLFF
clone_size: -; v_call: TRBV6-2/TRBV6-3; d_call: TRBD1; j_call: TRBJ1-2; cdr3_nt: TGTGCCAGCAGCCCTAAAATGGACAGGGGAACCTATGGCTACACCTTC; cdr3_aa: CASSPKMDRGTYGYTF
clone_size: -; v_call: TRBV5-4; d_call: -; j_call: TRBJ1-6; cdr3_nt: TGTGCCAGCAGCTTGGGGCAGGGAGGTTCACCCCTCCACTTT; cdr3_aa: CASSLGQGGSPLHF
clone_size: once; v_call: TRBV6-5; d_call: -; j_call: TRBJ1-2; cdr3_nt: TGTGCCAGCGGGGGTATAACAGACTATGGCTACACCTTC; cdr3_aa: CASGGITDYGYTF
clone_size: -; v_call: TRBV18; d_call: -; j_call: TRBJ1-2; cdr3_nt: TGTGCCAGCTCACCACGGGTAGGGCGAGACTACACCTTC; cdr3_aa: CASSPRVGRDYTF
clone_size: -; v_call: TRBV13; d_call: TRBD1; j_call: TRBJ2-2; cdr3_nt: TGTGCCAGCAGCCCGACCGGGACAGGGATCTCCGGGGAGCTGTTTTTT; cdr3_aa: CASSPTGTGISGELFF
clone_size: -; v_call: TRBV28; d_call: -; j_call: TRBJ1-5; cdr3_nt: TGTGCCAGCAGTCCCCTCTTGGGGTCCCAGCATTTT; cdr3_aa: CASSPLLGSQHF
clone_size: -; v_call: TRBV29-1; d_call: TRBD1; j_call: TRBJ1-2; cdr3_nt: TGCAGCGGGGCAGGGGGCGTCTATGGCTACACCTTC; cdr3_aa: CSGAGGVYGYTF
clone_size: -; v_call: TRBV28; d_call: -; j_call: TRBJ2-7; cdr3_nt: TGTGCCAGCAGGGGGACCGGACAGTCCTACGAGCAGTACTTC; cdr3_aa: CASRGTGQSYEQYF
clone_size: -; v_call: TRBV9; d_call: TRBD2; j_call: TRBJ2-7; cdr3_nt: TGTGCCAGCAGCGTAACCGGCGCTAGCGGGGGGGAGCAGTACTTC; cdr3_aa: CASSVTGASGGEQYF
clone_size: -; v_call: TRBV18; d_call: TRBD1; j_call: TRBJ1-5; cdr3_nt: TGTGCCAGCTCACAGGGGGCGAGTGGCAATCAGCCCCAGCATTTT; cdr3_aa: CASSQGASGNQPQHF
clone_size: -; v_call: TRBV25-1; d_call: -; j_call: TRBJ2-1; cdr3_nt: TGTGCCAGCAGTGATCCGGGACATCGCTACAATGAGCAGTTCTTC; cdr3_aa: CASSDPGHRYNEQFF
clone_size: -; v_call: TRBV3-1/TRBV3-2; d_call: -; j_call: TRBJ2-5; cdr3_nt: TGTGCCAGCAGCCAAGAGACCCAGTACTTC; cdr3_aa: CASSQETQYF
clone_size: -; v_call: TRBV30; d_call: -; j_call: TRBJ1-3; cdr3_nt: TGTGCCTGGAGTGTACGGAAGAGCTCTGGAAACACCATATATTTT; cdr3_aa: CAWSVRKSSGNTIYF
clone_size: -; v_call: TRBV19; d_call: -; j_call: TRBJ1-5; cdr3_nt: TGTGCCAGTAGTATAAACACAGGCAATCAGCCCCAGCATTTT; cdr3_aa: CASSINTGNQPQHF
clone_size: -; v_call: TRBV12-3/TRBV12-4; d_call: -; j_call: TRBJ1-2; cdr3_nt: TGTGCCAGCAGTGTGGGGGGGTCTTATGGCTACACCTTC; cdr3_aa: CASSVGGSYGYTF
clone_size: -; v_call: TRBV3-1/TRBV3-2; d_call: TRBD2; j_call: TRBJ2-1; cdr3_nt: TGTGCCAGCAGCCAAGAAGGGCTAGCGGGGGGATTCTACAATGAGCAGTTCTTC; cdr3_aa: CASSQEGLAGGFYNEQFF
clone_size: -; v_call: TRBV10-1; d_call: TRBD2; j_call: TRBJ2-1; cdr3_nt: TGCGCCAGCTCGTTTCTAGCGGAGGGTGAGCAGTTCTTC; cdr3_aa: CASSFLAEGEQFF
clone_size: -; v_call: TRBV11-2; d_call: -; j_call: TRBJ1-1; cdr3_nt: TGTGCCAGCAGCCCATGGGGACGGCTGAACACTGAAGCTTTCTTT; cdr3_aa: CASSPWGRLNTEAFF
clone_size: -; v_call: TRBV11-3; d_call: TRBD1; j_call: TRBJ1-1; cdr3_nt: TGTGCCAGCAGCTTCTCGGACAGGACTGAAGCTTTCTTT; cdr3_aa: CASSFSDRTEAFF
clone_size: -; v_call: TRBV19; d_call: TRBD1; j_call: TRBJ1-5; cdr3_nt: TGTGCCAGTAGCAACAGGCCCAGGGGGAACTTAAATCAGCCCCAGCATTTT; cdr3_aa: CASSNRPRGNLNQPQHF
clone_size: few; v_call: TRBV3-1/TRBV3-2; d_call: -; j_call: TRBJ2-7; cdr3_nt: TGTGCCAGCAGCCTCTCCCGGCTGGCCTACGAGCAGTACTTC; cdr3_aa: CASSLSRLAYEQYF
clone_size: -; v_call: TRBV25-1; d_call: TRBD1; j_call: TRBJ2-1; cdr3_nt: TGTGCCAGCAACAGGGGACAGGGAGCCAATGAGCAGTTCTTC; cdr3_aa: CASNRGQGANEQFF
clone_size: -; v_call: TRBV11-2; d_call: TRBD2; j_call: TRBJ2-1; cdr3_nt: TGTGCCAGCAGCTTAGAAGCTAGCGGTGAGCAGTTCTTC; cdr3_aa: CASSLEASGEQFF
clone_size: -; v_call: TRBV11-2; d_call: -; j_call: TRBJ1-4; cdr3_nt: TGTGCCAGCAGCTTGGGGACTCGGGTATCTCATGAAAAACTGTTTTTT; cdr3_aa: CASSLGTRVSHEKLFF
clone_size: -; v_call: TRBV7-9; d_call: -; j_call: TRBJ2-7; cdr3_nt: TGTGCCAGCAGCTTGCAGTTGGAGGGCGAGCAGTACTTC; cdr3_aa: CASSLQLEGEQYF
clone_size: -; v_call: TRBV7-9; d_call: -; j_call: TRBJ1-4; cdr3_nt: TGTGCCACCCAGGCAACTAATGAAAAACTGTTTTTT; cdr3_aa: CATQATNEKLFF
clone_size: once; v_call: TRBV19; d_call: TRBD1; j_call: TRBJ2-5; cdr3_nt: TGTGCCAGTAGCAAGGGGGCAGGAGAGACCCAGTACTTC; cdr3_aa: CASSKGAGETQYF
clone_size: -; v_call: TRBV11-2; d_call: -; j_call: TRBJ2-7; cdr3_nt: TGTGCCAGCAGGAAAGTAGGCAGCCACTACGAGCAGTACTTC; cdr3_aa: CASRKVGSHYEQYF
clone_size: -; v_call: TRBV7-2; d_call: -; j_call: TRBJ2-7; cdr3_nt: TGTGCCAGCAGCTTAGATATAGGCGAGCAGTACTTC; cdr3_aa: CASSLDIGEQYF
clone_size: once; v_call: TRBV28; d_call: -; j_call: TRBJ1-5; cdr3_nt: TGTGCCAGCAGTTTATGGGGGCAGCCCCAGCATTTT; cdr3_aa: CASSLWGQPQHF
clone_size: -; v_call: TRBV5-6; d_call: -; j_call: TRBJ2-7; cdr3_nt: TGTGCCAGCAGCCAGGGGGGTTACGAGCAGTACTTC; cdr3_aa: CASSQGGYEQYF
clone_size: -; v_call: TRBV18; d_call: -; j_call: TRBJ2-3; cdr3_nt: TGTGCCAGCTCACCCAGTGGTTCAGCGGAATACACAGATACGCAGTATTTT; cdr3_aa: CASSPSGSAEYTDTQYF
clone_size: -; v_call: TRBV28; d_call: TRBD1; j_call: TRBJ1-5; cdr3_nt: TGTGCCAGCAGTTTAACGCAGGGGGATCAGCCCCAGCATTTT; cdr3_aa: CASSLTQGDQPQHF
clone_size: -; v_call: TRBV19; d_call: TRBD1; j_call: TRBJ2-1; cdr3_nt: TGTGCCAGTAGTCTGACAGTCCCCGGGACAGGGCTCCGCAATGAGCAGTTCTTC; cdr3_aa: CASSLTVPGTGLRNEQFF
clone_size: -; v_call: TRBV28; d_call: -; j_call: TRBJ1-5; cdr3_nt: TGTGCCAGCAGTTTCCTAAATCAGCCCCAGCATTTT; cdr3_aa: CASSFLNQPQHF
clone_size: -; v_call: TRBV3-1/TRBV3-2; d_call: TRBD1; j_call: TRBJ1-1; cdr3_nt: TGTGCCAGCAGCCCGACAGGGAGGACTGAAGCTTTCTTT; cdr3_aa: CASSPTGRTEAFF
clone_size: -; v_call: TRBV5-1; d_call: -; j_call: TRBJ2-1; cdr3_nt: TGCGCCAGCAGCTTGGGGGGCGTTAACCTGGACGAGCAGTTCTTC; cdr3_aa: CASSLGGVNLDEQFF
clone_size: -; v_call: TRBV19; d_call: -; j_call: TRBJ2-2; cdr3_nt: TGTGCCAGTAGTATAGTACTATCTTGGGCCGGGGAGCTGTTTTTT; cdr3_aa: CASSIVLSWAGELFF
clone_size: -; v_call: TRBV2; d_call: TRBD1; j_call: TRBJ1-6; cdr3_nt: TGTGCCATCTCGACCGGGACAGGGAACAGGATGTATAATTCACCCCTCCACTTT; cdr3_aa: CAISTGTGNRMYNSPLHF
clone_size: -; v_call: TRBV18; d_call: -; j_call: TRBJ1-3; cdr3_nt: TGTGCCAGCTCACCACGACAGAGTGGGGTGGCAGGAAACACCATATATTTT; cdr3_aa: CASSPRQSGVAGNTIYF
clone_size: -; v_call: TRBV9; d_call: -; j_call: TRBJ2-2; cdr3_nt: TGTGCCAGCAGCGTAGAGCCAGACACCGGGGAGCTGTTTTTT; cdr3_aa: CASSVEPDTGELFF
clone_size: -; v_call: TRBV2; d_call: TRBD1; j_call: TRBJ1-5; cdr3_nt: TGTGCCAGCATGGGGGGGACAGCTTATCAGCCCCAGCATTTT; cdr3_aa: CASMGGTAYQPQHF
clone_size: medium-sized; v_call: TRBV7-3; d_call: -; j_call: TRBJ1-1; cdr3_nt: TGTGCCAGCAGCGTTGACAGAAACACTGAAGCTTTCTTT; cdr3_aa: CASSVDRNTEAFF
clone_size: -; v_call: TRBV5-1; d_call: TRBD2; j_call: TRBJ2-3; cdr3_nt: TGCGCCAGCAGCCCGGGCGGGACTAGCGGGAGGATTACGCAGTATTTT; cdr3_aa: CASSPGGTSGRITQYF
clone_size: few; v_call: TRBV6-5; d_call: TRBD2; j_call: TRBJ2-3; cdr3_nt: TGTGCCAGCAGGGGACTAGCAGCAGGGACAGATACGCAGTATTTT; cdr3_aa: CASRGLAAGTDTQYF